Listed here are 23 T cell receptor beta chains from one sample, sequenced in a study of shared clonotypes between healthy human individuals. Libraries were prepared by immunoSEQ multiplex PCR; TCRdb keeps only in-frame clonotypes and omits some of them. Of 1 million to 1.2 million clones in the sample, around 77% were seen once. Sequences were obtained from memory CD4+ T cells from PBMCs. The sample's subset: CD45RA-negative fraction. These receptors all come from a man younger than 35 in good health. Some clones in this sample may be carry-over from other donors' samples.

This chain joins TRBV28 and TRBJ2-7; maybe TRBD1 (6 bases). CDR1 and CDR2 (germline): MDHEN, SYDVKM. Trimming left V 4 bases short and J 9 bases short, with 22 bases between. The CDR3 covers 15 residues. The CDR3 spells CASSSSAPGDKWQYF. CDR3 in DNA: TGTGCCAGCAGTTCCTCGGCCCCAGGGGATAAGTGGCAGTACTTC. Full variable domain (outside the CDR3, taken from reference TRBV28 and TRBJ2-7): DVKVTQSSRYLVKRTGEKVFLECVQDMDHENMFWYRQDPGLGLRLIYFSYDVKMKEKGDIPEGYSVSREKKERFSLILESASTNQTSMYLCASSSSAPGDKWQYFGPGTRLTVT.

The chain recombines TRBV19 with TRBJ2-6; TRBD1 aligns across 9 bases. The CDR3 extends over 17 amino acids. The germline V gene has CDR1 LNHDA and CDR2 SQIVND (reference sequence). The trim removed 3 bases at V and 5 bases at J, leaving 8 bases unmatched. In DNA, the CDR3 is TGTGCCAGTAGTATTGGACAGGGGTGGGGTAGGGCCAACGTCCTGACTTTC. It translates to CASSIGQGWGRANVLTF.

The chain recombines TRBV9 with TRBJ2-1; 9 bases match TRBD2. CDR3 length: 16 amino acids. With V trimmed by 0 bases and J by 13 bases, 14 bases remained unmatched. Germline V gene lookup returns CDR1 SGDLS and CDR2 YYNGEE. DNA for the CDR3: TGTGCCAGCAGCGTAGCTAGCGGTGCTAGCGGGACTGTTCAGTTCTTC. It encodes CASSVASGASGTVQFF.

The chain carries TRBV5-1 and TRBJ2-3, with D unclear. Trimming cost V 3 bases and J 7 bases, with 6 bases left between them. This CDR3 contains 11 residues. Germline lookup yields CDR1 SGHRS and CDR2 YFSETQ. This CDR3 reads CASSSTYTQYF. CDR3 nucleotides: TGCGCCAGCAGCTCTACGTATACGCAGTATTTT.

On this clone: The same CDR3 also results from other DNA sequences found in this sample. The rearrangement uses TRBV6-5 and TRBJ2-2, with D possibly TRBD2 on 5 matching bases. The germline V gene has CDR1 MNHEY and CDR2 SVGAGI. The ends were cut back, 3 bases at V and 5 bases at J, with 7 bases in the middle. This CDR3 has 13 amino acids. The CDR3 spells CASSYGGTGELFF. Written as DNA, the CDR3 is TGTGCCAGCAGTTATGGCGGGACCGGGGAGCTGTTTTTT.

V usage is TRBV19 and J usage is TRBJ2-7, with 9 positions matching TRBD1. V gave up 4 bases and J gave up 7 bases; unmatched junction bases: 11. CDR1 is LNHDA, CDR2 SQIVND, per germline (reference sequence). The CDR3 runs to 15 residues. The CDR3 nucleotides read TGTGCCAGTAGTACCTCCCGGGGACAGGGATATGAGCAGTACTTC. The encoded protein is CASSTSRGQGYEQYF.

The J gene is TRBJ2-2, the V gene TRBV5-1; 8 bases line up with TRBD2. Unmatched junction bases numbered 13, after V lost 1 base and J lost 2 bases. From germline, CDR1 is SGHRS and CDR2 YFSETQ. The CDR3 length is 19 residues. This CDR3 reads CASSLFGTGLAVNTGELFF. CDR3 in DNA: TGCGCCAGCAGCTTGTTTGGAACAGGACTAGCAGTCAACACCGGGGAGCTGTTTTTT.

This clone was observed a handful of times. V and J are TRBV5-1 and TRBJ1-1, with TRBD1 matching 8 bases. Germline CDR1 reads SGHRS; CDR2 reads YFSETQ. With 5 bases clipped from V and 7 bases from J, the junction kept 10 bases outside the gene matches. The CDR3 has 14 residues. CDR3 nucleotide sequence: TGCGCCAGCAGTCCTACAGGGGGTAAGGATGAAGCTTTCTTT. It is translated as CASSPTGGKDEAFF.

This clone was observed a few times. The V gene is TRBV30, the J gene TRBJ1-5, with 8 positions matching TRBD1. The germline V gene has CDR1 GTSNPN and CDR2 SVGIG (reference sequence). V trimming: 5 bases; J trimming: 5 bases; junction bases outside the gene matches: 5. This CDR3 has 13 residues. CDR3 loop: CAWGLQGDQPQHF. CDR3 bases: TGTGCCTGGGGGTTACAGGGGGATCAGCCCCAGCATTTT.

The chain joins TRBV7-3 to TRBJ2-5; D gene ambiguous. The CDR3 is 13 residues long. Per germline, CDR1 SGHTA and CDR2 FQGTGA. V was cut by 0 bases and J by 7 bases, with 9 bases left in between. CDR3 in DNA: TGTGCCAGCAGCTTAACAGGGTTGGGGACCCAGTACTTC. Amino acid sequence: CASSLTGLGTQYF.

A few counts support this clone. The sample holds other DNA sequences that translate to the same CDR3. V is TRBV7-9 and J is TRBJ1-1; D may be TRBD1 (6 bases). Trimming removed 4 bases from V and 2 bases from J, with 11 bases in between. The CDR3 has 14 amino acids. Germline CDR1 is SEHNR and CDR2 is FQNEAQ (reference sequence). The CDR3 sequence is CASSSQQGNTEAFF. The CDR3 nucleotides read TGTGCCAGCAGCTCACAACAGGGAAACACTGAAGCTTTCTTT.

The chain couples TRBV19 to TRBJ2-3; D remains unclear. V lost 8 bases and J 6 bases, leaving 6 bases between the germline ends. In germline, CDR1 is LNHDA, CDR2 SQIVND (reference sequence). CDR3 length: 10 residues. The CDR3: CASGRDTQYF. The CDR3 DNA follows: TGTGCCAGTGGACGGGATACGCAGTATTTT.

There are many counts of this clone. The chain recombines TRBV5-1 with TRBJ2-1, with TRBD1 as a possible D gene (5 bases). The germline V and J ends were trimmed by 0 bases and 7 bases, with 5 bases remaining between them. The CDR3 sequence is 12 residues long. Germline CDR1 reads SGHRS; CDR2 reads YFSETQ. The CDR3 protein is CASSLGQNEQFF. The DNA for the CDR3 is TGCGCCAGCAGCTTGGGACAGAATGAGCAGTTCTTC.

The chain links TRBV19 to TRBJ2-7, with TRBD1 matching over 8 bases. The CDR3 spans 14 residues. V gave up 3 bases and J gave up 5 bases; unmatched junction bases: 6. The V gene's germline CDR1 is LNHDA and CDR2 SQIVND (reference sequence). The DNA for the CDR3 is TGTGCCAGTAGTATCAGCAGGGGGCGTAACGAGCAGTACTTC. Protein: CASSISRGRNEQYF.

This clone appeared a single time. The rearrangement joins TRBV4-1 to TRBJ2-3, with TRBD2 identical over 9 bases. V shed 4 bases and J 7 bases; nucleotides not matched to a gene: 6. This CDR3 region has 14 residues. Germline V CDR1 and CDR2: MGHRA, YSYEKL. CDR3 sequence: CASSRGLADNTQYF. CDR3 DNA: TGCGCCAGCAGCCGGGGACTAGCAGACAATACGCAGTATTTT.

The gene calls are TRBV18 and TRBJ2-1, with 13 positions matching TRBD2. Germline loops: CDR1 KGHSH, CDR2 LQKENI. After removal of 2 bases from V and 6 bases from J, the junction contained 7 bases not matched to a gene. This CDR3 contains 17 residues. Written as DNA, the CDR3 is TGTGCCAGCTCACCAAGATCGGGACTAGCGGGAACCAATGAGCAGTTCTTC. Amino acids: CASSPRSGLAGTNEQFF. Full variable domain (outside the CDR3, taken from reference TRBV18 and TRBJ2-1): NAGVMQNPRHLVRRRGQEARLRCSPMKGHSHVYWYRQLPEEGLKFMVYLQKENIIDESGMPKERFSAEFPKEGPSILRIQQVVRGDSAAYFCASSPRSGLAGTNEQFFGPGTRLTVL.

Comments on this clone: Other DNA sequences in the same sample also yield this CDR3. The chain has TRBV6-5 and TRBJ1-1; maybe TRBD1 (5 bases). The CDR3 is made up of 14 amino acids. V was pared by 3 bases and J by 3 bases, with 11 bases between. Germline V gene data show CDR1 as MNHEY and CDR2 as SVGAGI. The CDR3 loop reads CASSYSGGDTEAFF. CDR3 bases: TGTGCCAGCAGTTATTCAGGAGGGGACACTGAAGCTTTCTTT.

The J gene is TRBJ2-2, the V gene TRBV27, with D uncertain. CDR1 and CDR2 from the germline V gene are MNHEY and SMNVEV (reference sequence). The CDR3 length is 16 residues. V lost 4 bases and J lost 0, with 12 bases in between. This chain's CDR3 is CASSWGGSPNTGELFF. DNA for the CDR3: TGTGCCAGCAGTTGGGGTGGCAGCCCGAACACCGGGGAGCTGTTTTTT.

V usage is TRBV5-1 and J usage is TRBJ2-6; D call uncertain. V shed 7 bases and J shed 1 base, with 9 bases lying between them. Germline-derived CDR1 and CDR2 are SGHRS and YFSETQ. The CDR3 spans 14 residues. In nucleotides, the CDR3 is TGCGCCAGCGGCGTGGGGTCTGGGGCCAACGTCCTGACTTTC. Amino acid sequence: CASGVGSGANVLTF.

The chain carries TRBV10-3 and TRBJ1-4; no firm D call. The V gene's germline CDR1 is ENHRY and CDR2 SYGVKD. The CDR3 totals 14 residues. Trimming shortened V by 2 bases and J by 8 bases, and 12 bases separated the two germline ends. The CDR3 is CAISETTGKEKLFF. The CDR3 DNA sequence: TGTGCCATCAGTGAGACGACCGGAAAGGAAAAACTGTTTTTT.

The DNA for the CDR3 is TGTGCCTGGGGGACAGGGACTGGAAACACCATATATTTT. It yields the protein CAWGTGTGNTIYF. The chain uses TRBV30 and TRBJ1-3, with 9 bases matching TRBD1. Trimming cost V 5 bases and J 2 bases; bases outside gene matches: 1. Germline lookup yields CDR1 GTSNPN and CDR2 SVGIG (reference sequence). The CDR3 consists of 13 residues.

This clone was counted ten times or more. Other DNA sequences in this specimen translate into the identical CDR3. The CDR3 region has the DNA TGTGCCAGCAGTGACGCGACAGGTCTGGGCTATGGCTACACCTTC. Its translation is CASSDATGLGYGYTF. V gene TRBV2 combines with J gene TRBJ1-2; tentatively, D is TRBD1 (6 bases). V was pared by 3 bases and J by 4 bases, with 15 bases between. The germline V gene encodes CDR1 SNHLY and CDR2 FYNNEI. This CDR3 comprises 15 residues.

V is TRBV29-1 and J is TRBJ1-1; no firm D call. The germline CDR1 and CDR2 sequences are SQVTM and ANQGSEA. V was trimmed by 6 bases and J by 4 bases, leaving 18 bases between them. The CDR3 length is 14 residues. The CDR3 DNA sequence: TGCAGCGTGGCCCGGCAGACGCCTACCACTGAAGCTTTCTTT. Translating gives CSVARQTPTTEAFF.